The source of this TCR beta chain is a study of Tregs in tolerant kidney transplant recipients. Whole-study results and caveats: Antigen-driven expansion was suggested because donor-specific Tregs expanded more than all Tregs in tolerant patients.

Related graft donors supplied nonmyeloablative bone marrow transplants, and mixed chimerism was transient. Data came from immunoSEQ multiplex PCR; TCRdb stores just in-frame clones and leaves some out. This sample has 90,000 or so clones, with 90% to 95% found just once. V gave up 7 bases and J gave up 4 bases; unmatched junction bases: 4. CDR1 and CDR2 (germline): SQVTM, ANQGSEA. CDR3 length equals 12 residues. About this clone itself: The antigen is not known.

The starting material was CD4+ T cells from blood (PBMCs), obtained 12 months after the transplant. The rearrangement links TRBV29-1 to TRBJ1-2, with 9 bases that match TRBD1. This clonotype was obtained from a human patient who received a combined kidney and bone marrow transplant. Some T cells may originate from the graft donor. The CDR3 DNA reads TGCAGCGGGGGACAGGGCCTCTATGGCTACACCTTC. This sequence encodes CSGGQGLYGYTF.